The TCR beta chain described here comes from a study of blood T cells in healthy people across ages. Study-wide findings and caveats: The study regarded diversity estimates from one million T cells as underestimates.

This clonotype was counted ten times or more. Its antigen is unidentified. A J-beta primer mix and a sample-barcoded 5' primer were used in a second PCR of about 6 to 12 cycles. TCRdb used MiXCR to reprocess the 5' RACE reads, holding one entry per CDR3 protein. The sample holds approximately 1.5 million distinct CDR3 sequences; about 31% are singletons and the top ten take 11%. This receptor was obtained from a woman aged 30 to 39 in good health. Material: blood.

CDR3 nucleotides: TGCAGTGCTGTGGACTGGACTTATAGCAATCAGCCCCAGCATTTT. Protein: CSAVDWTYSNQPQHF. The chain links TRBV20-1 to TRBJ1-5; no clear D gene. The CDR3 loop spans 15 amino acids. Trimming pared 5 bases from V and 0 bases from J, leaving 14 bases between. Germline CDR1 DFQATT, CDR2 SNEGSKA (reference sequence).